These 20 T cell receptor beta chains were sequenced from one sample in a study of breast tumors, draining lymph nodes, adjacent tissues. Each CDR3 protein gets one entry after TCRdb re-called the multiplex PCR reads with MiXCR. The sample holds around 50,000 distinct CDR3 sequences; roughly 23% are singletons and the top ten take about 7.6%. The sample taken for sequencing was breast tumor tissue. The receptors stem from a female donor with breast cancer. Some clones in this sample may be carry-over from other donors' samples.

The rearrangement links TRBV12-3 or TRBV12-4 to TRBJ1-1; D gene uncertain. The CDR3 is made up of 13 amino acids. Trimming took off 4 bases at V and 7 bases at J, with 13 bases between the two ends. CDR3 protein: CASSSSARNEAFF. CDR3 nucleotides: TGTGCCAGCAGTTCTTCAGCCAGGAATGAAGCTTTCTTT.

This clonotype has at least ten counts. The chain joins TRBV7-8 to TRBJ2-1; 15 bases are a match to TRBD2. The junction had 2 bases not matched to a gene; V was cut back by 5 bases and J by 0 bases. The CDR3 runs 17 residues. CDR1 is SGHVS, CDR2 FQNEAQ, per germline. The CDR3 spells CASSRTSGRGSYNEQFF. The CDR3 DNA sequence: TGTGCCAGCAGCAGGACTAGCGGGAGGGGCTCCTACAATGAGCAGTTCTTC.

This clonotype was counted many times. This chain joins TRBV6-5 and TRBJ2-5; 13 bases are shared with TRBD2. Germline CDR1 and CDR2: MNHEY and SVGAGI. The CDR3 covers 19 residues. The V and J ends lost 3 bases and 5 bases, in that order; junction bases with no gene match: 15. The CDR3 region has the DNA TGTGCCAGCAGTTATTATTTTCGGACTAGCGGGAGTGTGGGGGAGACCCAGTACTTC. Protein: CASSYYFRTSGSVGETQYF.

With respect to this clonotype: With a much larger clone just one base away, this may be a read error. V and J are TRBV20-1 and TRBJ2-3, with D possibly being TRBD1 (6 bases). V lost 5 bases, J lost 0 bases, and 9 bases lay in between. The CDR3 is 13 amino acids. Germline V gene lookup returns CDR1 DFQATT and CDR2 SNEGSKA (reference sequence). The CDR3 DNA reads TGCAGTGCTCCCGACAGGAGCACAGATACGCAGTATTTT. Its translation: CSAPDRSTDTQYF.

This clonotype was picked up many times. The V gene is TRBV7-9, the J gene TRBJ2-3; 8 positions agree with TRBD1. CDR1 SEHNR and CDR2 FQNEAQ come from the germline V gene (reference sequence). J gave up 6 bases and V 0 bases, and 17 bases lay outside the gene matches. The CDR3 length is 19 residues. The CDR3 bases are TGTGCCAGCAGCTTAGCGAGGGGGACAGGACAAACAATGAGGGATACGCAGTATTTT. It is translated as CASSLARGTGQTMRDTQYF.

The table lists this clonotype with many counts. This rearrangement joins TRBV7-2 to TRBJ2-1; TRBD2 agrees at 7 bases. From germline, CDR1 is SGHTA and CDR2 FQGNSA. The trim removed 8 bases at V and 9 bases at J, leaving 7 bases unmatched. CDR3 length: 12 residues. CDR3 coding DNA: TGTGCCAGCCTTCGGGAGGTTGGTGAGCAGTTCTTC. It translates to CASLREVGEQFF. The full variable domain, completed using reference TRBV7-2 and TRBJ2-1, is GAGVSQSPSNKVTEKGKDVELRCDPISGHTALYWYRQSLGQGLEFLIYFQGNSAPDKSGLPSDRFSAERTGGSVSTLTIQRTQQEDSAVYLCASLREVGEQFFGPGTRLTVL.

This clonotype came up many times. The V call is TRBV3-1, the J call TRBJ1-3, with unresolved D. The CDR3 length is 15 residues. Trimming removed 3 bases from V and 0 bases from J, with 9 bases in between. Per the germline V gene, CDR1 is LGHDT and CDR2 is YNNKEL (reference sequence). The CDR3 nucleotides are TGTGCCAGCAGCCATAAAACTCTCTCTGGAAACACCATATATTTT. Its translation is CASSHKTLSGNTIYF.

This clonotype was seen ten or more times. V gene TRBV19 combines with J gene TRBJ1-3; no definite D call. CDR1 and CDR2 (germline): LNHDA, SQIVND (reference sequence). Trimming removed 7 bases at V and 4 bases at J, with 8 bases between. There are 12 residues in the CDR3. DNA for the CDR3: TGTGCCAGTAAAGACGCCGGAAACACCATATATTTT. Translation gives CASKDAGNTIYF.

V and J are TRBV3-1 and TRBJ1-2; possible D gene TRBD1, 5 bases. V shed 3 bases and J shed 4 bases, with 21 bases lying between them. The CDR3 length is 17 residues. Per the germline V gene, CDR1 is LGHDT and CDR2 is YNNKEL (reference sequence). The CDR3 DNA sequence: TGTGCCAGCAGCCACGCCGGGACCGCCCTTCCCTCCTATGGCTACACCTTC. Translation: CASSHAGTALPSYGYTF.

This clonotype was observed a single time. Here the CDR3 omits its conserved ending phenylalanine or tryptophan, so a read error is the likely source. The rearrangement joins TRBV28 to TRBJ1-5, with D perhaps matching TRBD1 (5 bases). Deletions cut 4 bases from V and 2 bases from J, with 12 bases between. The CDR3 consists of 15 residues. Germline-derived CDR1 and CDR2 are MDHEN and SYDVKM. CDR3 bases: TGTGCCAGCAGTTCTTCAGGGAGTGGCAATCAGCCCCAGCATCTT. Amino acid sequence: CASSSSGSGNQPQHL.

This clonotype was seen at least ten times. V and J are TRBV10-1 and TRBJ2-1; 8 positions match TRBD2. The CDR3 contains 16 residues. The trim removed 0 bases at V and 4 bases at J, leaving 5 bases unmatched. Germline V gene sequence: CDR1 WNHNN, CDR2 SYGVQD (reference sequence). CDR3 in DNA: TGCGCCAGCAGTGAGTCGTCGGGGGGGCCGTACAATGAGCAGTTCTTC. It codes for CASSESSGGPYNEQFF.

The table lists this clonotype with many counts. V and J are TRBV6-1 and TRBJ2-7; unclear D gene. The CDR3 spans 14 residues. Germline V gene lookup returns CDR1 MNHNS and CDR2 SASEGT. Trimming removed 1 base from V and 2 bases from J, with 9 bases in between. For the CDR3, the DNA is TGTGCCAGCAGTGAAGAAAGGGAACCCTACGAGCAGTACTTC. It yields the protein CASSEEREPYEQYF.

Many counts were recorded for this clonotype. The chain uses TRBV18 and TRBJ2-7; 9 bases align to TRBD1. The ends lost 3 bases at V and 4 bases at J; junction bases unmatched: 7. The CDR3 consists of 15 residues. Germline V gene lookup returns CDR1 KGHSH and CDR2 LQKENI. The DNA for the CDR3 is TGTGCCAGCTCACCTCCTTCGGGACAGGGATACGAGCAGTACTTC. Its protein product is CASSPPSGQGYEQYF.

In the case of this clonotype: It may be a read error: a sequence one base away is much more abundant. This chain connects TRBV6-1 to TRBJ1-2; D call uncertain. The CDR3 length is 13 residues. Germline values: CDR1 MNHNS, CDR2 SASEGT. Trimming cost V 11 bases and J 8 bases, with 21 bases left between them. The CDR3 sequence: CALTRGRVFGYTF. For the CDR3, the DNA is TGTGCCTTAACGCGGGGTCGTGTATTCGGCTACACCTTC.

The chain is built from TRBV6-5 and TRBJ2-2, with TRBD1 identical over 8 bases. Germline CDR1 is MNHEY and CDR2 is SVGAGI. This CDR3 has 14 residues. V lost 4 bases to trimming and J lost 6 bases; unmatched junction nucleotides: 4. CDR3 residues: CASSWEQGAGELFF. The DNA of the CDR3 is TGTGCCAGCAGTTGGGAACAGGGGGCCGGGGAGCTGTTTTTT.

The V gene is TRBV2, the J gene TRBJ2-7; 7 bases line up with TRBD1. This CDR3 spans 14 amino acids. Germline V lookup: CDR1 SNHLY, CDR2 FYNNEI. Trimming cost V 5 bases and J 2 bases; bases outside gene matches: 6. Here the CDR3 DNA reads TGTGCCAGCAGTCGACAGGGAAACACCTACGAGCAGTACTTC. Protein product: CASSRQGNTYEQYF.

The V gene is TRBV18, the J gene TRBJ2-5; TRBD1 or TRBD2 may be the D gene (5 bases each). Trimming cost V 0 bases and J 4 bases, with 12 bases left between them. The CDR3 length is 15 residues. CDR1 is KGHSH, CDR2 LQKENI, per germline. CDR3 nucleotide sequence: TGTGCCAGCTCACCACCGGGGGAGAAGCGAGAGACCCAGTACTTC. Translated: CASSPPGEKRETQYF.

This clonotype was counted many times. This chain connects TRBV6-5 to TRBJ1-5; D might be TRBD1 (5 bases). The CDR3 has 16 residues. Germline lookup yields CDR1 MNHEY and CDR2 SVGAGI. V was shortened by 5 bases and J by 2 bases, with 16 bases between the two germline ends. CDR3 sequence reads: CASSPRAGSGNQPQHF. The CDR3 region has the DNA TGTGCCAGCAGTCCCAGGGCAGGGTCGGGCAATCAGCCCCAGCATTTT.

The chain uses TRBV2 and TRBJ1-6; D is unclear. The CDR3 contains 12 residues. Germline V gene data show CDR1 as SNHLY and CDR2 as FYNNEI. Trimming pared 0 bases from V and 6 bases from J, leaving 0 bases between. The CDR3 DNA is TGTGCCAGCAGTGAAGCTAATTCACCCCTCCACTTT. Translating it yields CASSEANSPLHF.

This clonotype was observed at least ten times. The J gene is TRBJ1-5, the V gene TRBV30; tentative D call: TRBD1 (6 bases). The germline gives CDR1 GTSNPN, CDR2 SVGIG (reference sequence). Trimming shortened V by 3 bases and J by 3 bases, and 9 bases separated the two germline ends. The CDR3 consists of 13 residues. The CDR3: CAWSGQNNQPQHF. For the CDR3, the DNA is TGTGCCTGGAGCGGACAGAACAATCAGCCCCAGCATTTT.